These 14 T cell receptor beta chains originate from one sample sequenced in a study of early T cells in non-severe SARS-CoV-2 infection. TCRdb re-derived calls from the 5' RACE reads in MiXCR, one entry per CDR3 protein. The table lists around 46,000 distinct CDR3 sequences, approximately 10% of them singletons, with around a fifth in the top ten. The sequencing sample was made of whole blood. These receptors came from an adult who was a healthcare worker with PCR-confirmed SARS-CoV-2 infection or an uninfected control (not recorded which).

The table lists this clonotype with many counts. The rearrangement links TRBV7-2 to TRBJ2-5; 7 nucleotides match TRBD1. CDR3 length: 15 amino acids. V dropped 5 bases and J dropped 5; count of bases not matched to a gene: 11. Per germline, CDR1 SGHTA and CDR2 FQGNSA. The CDR3 bases are TGTGCCAGCAGCCTAAGACAGGGTTATTGGGAGACCCAGTACTTC. Protein sequence: CASSLRQGYWETQYF.

Many counts were recorded for this clonotype. The genes are TRBV6-1 and TRBJ2-1; D is undetermined. Deletions cut 2 bases from V and 0 bases from J, with 8 bases between. CDR1 and CDR2 (germline): MNHNS, SASEGT. This CDR3 is 15 amino acids long. CDR3 DNA: TGTGCCAGCAGTGAAAGATGGAGCTCCTACAATGAGCAGTTCTTC. It specifies CASSERWSSYNEQFF.

This clonotype has ten or more counts. V usage is TRBV28 and J usage is TRBJ2-3, with unresolved D. Per the germline V gene, CDR1 is MDHEN and CDR2 is SYDVKM. CDR3 length: 14 residues. V was shortened by 7 bases and J by 4 bases, with 15 bases between the two germline ends. CDR3 in amino acids: CASTLWSGADTQYF. DNA of the CDR3: TGTGCCAGCACCCTCTGGTCGGGCGCAGATACGCAGTATTTT.

The chain couples TRBV28 to TRBJ2-1; TRBD2 is a possible D gene (6 bases). There are 14 residues in the CDR3. Germline values: CDR1 MDHEN, CDR2 SYDVKM. V lost 3 bases, J lost 6 bases, and 12 bases lay in between. CDR3 protein: CASSLFSGRNEQFF. DNA of the CDR3: TGTGCCAGCAGTTTGTTTAGCGGTCGCAATGAGCAGTTCTTC.

DNA for the CDR3: TGTGCCAGCAGGTCGGGTCACACCGGGGAGCTGTTTTTT. As protein: CASRSGHTGELFF. The chain uses TRBV4-2 and TRBJ2-2; D gene uncertain. This CDR3 has 13 amino acids. Germline V gene sequence: CDR1 LGHNA, CDR2 YNFKEQ. V was cut by 6 bases and J by 3 bases, with 8 bases left in between.

This clonotype was seen only a few times. This may arise from a read error, as a much more abundant clone is one base away. The rearrangement links TRBV13 to TRBJ2-7; D is ambiguous. The CDR3 extends over 11 amino acids. Germline-derived CDR1 and CDR2 are PRHDT and FYEKMQ (reference sequence). Trimming removed 4 bases at V and 2 bases at J, with 3 bases between. CDR3 in DNA: TGTGCCAGCAGCTCGACCTACGAGCAGTACTTC. Translation gives CASSSTYEQYF. Full variable domain (outside the CDR3, taken from reference TRBV13 and TRBJ2-7): AAGVIQSPRHLIKEKRETATLKCYPIPRHDTVYWYQQGPGQDPQFLISFYEKMQSDKGSIPDRFSAQQFSDYHSELNMSSLELGDSALYFCASSSTYEQYFGPGTRLTVT.

The chain employs TRBV5-5 and TRBJ1-1; tentatively, D is TRBD1 (5 bases). Germline V lookup: CDR1 SGHKS, CDR2 YYEKEE (reference sequence). Deletions cut 4 bases from V and 5 bases from J, with 18 bases between. This CDR3 comprises 15 residues. This CDR3 reads CASSIYPLGETEAFF. The DNA for the CDR3 is TGTGCCAGCAGCATTTACCCCTTGGGGGAGACTGAAGCTTTCTTT.

V is TRBV27 and J is TRBJ2-5; D remains unclear. Between the trimmed V and J ends, which lost 0 bases and 0 bases, there was a span of 8 bases. Germline CDR1 is MNHEY and CDR2 is SMNVEV (reference sequence). This CDR3 is built from 15 residues. This CDR3 reads CASSLSKMYQETQYF. In DNA form, the CDR3 reads TGTGCCAGCAGTTTATCAAAGATGTACCAAGAGACCCAGTACTTC.

At least ten counts were recorded for this clonotype. The chain combines TRBV2 with TRBJ2-2; D call uncertain. Germline values: CDR1 SNHLY, CDR2 FYNNEI. The CDR3 sequence is 13 residues long. Trimming stripped 9 bases from V and 2 bases from J, with 10 bases between. CDR3 sequence (DNA): TGTGCCAGTTCCGGGCAAAACACCGGGGAGCTGTTTTTT. Encoded protein: CASSGQNTGELFF.

The CDR3, as DNA: TGCGCCAGCAGCCCCGACGGGATAAAGACCCAGTACTTC. Protein product: CASSPDGIKTQYF. This chain uses TRBV5-1 with TRBJ2-5; weak D call: TRBD2 (5 bases). CDR3 length: 13 amino acids. V lost 4 bases, J lost 6 bases, and 13 bases lay in between. Germline V gene lookup returns CDR1 SGHRS and CDR2 YFSETQ. The whole variable domain, remainder taken from reference TRBV5-1 and TRBJ2-5, is KAGVTQTPRYLIKTRGQQVTLSCSPISGHRSVSWYQQTPGQGLQFLFEYFSETQRNKGNFPGRFSGRQFSNSRSEMNVSTLELGDSALYLCASSPDGIKTQYFGPGTRLLVL.

This clonotype was recorded at least ten times. The V call is TRBV10-2, the J call TRBJ2-7; D possibly corresponds to TRBD1 (6 bases). V was shortened by 8 bases and J by 0 bases, with 17 bases between the two germline ends. The CDR3 length is 15 residues. Germline V lookup: CDR1 WSHSY, CDR2 SAAADI. The CDR3 loop is CASGRQALSSYEQYF. CDR3 DNA: TGCGCCAGCGGCAGACAGGCACTTAGCTCCTACGAGCAGTACTTC.

In its sample, this clonotype was seen many times. The chain joins TRBV12-3 or TRBV12-4 to TRBJ1-1; D gene unclear. V gave up 3 bases and J gave up 6 bases, with 20 bases separating them. This CDR3 region has 16 residues. CDR3: CASSFSWAGSPAEAFF. CDR3 in DNA: TGTGCCAGCAGTTTCTCCTGGGCAGGCTCCCCGGCTGAAGCTTTCTTT.

This clonotype was detected ten times or more. The genes are TRBV20-1 and TRBJ1-1, with D unresolved. CDR3 length: 12 residues. V was clipped by 3 bases and J by 4 bases, with 9 bases between them. Per the germline V gene, CDR1 is DFQATT and CDR2 is SNEGSKA (reference sequence). The CDR3 DNA reads as TGCAGTGCTAGTAGGGAGGGCACTGAAGCTTTCTTT. Amino acid sequence: CSASREGTEAFF.

The chain is built from TRBV10-3 and TRBJ2-1; D remains ambiguous. CDR1 ENHRY and CDR2 SYGVKD come from the germline V gene. The V end was cut by 6 bases, the J end by 8 bases, with 8 bases between. The CDR3 is 11 amino acids. CDR3 sequence: CAIRFRDEQFF. The CDR3 DNA reads as TGTGCCATCAGGTTTAGAGATGAGCAGTTCTTC.